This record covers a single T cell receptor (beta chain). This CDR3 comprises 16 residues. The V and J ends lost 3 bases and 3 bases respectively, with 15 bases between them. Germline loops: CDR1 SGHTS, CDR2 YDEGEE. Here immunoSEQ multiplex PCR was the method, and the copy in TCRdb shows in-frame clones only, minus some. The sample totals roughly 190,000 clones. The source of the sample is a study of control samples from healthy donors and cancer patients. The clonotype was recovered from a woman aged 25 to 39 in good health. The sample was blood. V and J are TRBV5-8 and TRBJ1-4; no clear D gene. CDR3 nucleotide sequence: TGTGCCAGCAGCTCGGTGCAGGTTTTGGCTAATGAAAAACTGTTTTTT. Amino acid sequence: CASSSVQVLANEKLFF.